This T cell receptor (beta chain) was obtained from a study of siplizumab effects on memory and regulatory T cells. Method: immunoSEQ multiplex PCR; TCRdb's copy keeps in-frame clones and lacks some. The sample has over 55,000 clones, around four fifths seen once; the top ten hold roughly 3.8%. Unstimulated naive, memory, effector memory and TEMRA subsets were subjected to sequencing in three donor pairs. Study-level points and caveats: Only a minority of proliferating CD4+ or CD8+ clones had an assignable naive or memory phenotype, with roughly 80-96% lacking one. There appeared to be greater diversity in naive T cells than in memory cells, and naive T cells seemed major contributors to the alloresponse. Siplizumab significantly reduced alloreactive sequences traceable to unstimulated CD4+ memory cells.

This clone turned up a few times. Its antigen is not known. Other DNA sequences in the same sample also yield this CDR3. Trimming removed 2 bases at V and 0 bases at J, with 17 bases between. Germline lookup yields CDR1 SGHVS and CDR2 FQNEAQ. The CDR3 totals 19 residues. The TCR originated in a human donor in good health. The gene calls are TRBV7-8 and TRBJ1-6; a weak D match, TRBD1 (6 bases). The source material was memory CD4+ T cells sorted from blood. The CDR3 region has the DNA TGTGCCAGCAGCTTACTAGCCTATTTGGACAGCTCCTATAATTCACCCCTCCACTTT. Its translation is CASSLLAYLDSSYNSPLHF. Together with reference TRBV7-8 and TRBJ1-6, the CDR3 gives the full variable domain: GAGVSQSPRYKVAKRGQDVALRCDPISGHVSLFWYQQALGQGPEFLTYFQNEAQLDKSGLPSDRFFAERPEGSVSTLKIQRTQQEDSAVYLCASSLLAYLDSSYNSPLHFGNGTRLTVT.